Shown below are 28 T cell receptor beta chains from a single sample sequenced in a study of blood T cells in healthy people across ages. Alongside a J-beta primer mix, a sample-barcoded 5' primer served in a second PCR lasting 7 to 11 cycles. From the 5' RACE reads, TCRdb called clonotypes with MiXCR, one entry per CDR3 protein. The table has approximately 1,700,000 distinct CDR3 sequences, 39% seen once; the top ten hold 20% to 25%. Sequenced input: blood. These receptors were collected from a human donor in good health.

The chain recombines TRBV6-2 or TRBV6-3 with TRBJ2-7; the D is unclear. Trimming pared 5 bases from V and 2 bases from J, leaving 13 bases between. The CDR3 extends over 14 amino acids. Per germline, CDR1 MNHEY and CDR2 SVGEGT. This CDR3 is CASSTTRPTYEQYF. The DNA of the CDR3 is TGTGCCAGCAGTACGACTCGACCAACCTACGAGCAGTACTTC.

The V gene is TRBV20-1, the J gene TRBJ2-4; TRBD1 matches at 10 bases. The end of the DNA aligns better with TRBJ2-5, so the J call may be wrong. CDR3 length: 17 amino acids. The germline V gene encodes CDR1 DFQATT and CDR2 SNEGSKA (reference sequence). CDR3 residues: CSARESPGQGIQETQYF. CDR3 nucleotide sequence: TGCAGTGCTAGAGAATCCCCGGGACAGGGGATCCAAGAGACCCAGTACTTC.

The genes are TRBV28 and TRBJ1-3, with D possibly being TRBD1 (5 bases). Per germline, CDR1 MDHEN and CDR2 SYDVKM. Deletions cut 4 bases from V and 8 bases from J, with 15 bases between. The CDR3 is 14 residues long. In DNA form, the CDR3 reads TGTGCCAGCAGTTCGCCAGGGACTATGTACACCATATATTTT. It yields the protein CASSSPGTMYTIYF.

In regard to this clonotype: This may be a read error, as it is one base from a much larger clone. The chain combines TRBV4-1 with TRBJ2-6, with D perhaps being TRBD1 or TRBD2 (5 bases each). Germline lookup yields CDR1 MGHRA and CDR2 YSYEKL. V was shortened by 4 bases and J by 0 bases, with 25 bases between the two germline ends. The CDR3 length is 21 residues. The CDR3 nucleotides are TGCGCCAGCAGCCCTCAAGCAGGGAGTGGGGTTGGTCCCTCTGGGGCCAACGTCCTGACTTTC. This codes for CASSPQAGSGVGPSGANVLTF.

CDR3 in amino acids: CSVLIVTYEQYF. CDR3 sequence (DNA): TGCAGCGTTTTGATAGTCACCTACGAGCAGTACTTC. This chain connects TRBV29-1 to TRBJ2-7; D is uncertain. V lost 5 bases and J lost 2, with 10 bases in between. The length of the CDR3 is 12 residues. Germline assignment: CDR1 SQVTM and CDR2 ANQGSEA.

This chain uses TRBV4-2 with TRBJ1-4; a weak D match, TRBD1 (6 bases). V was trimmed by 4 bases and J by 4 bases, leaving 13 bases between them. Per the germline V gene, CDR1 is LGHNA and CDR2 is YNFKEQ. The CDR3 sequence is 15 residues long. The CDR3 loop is CASSRLGGLNEKLFF. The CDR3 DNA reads TGTGCCAGCAGCCGTCTGGGGGGCCTTAATGAAAAACTGTTTTTT.

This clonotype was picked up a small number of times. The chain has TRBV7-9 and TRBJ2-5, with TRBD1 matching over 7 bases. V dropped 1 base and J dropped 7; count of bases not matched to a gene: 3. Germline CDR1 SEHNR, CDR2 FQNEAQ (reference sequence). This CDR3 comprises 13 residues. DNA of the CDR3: TGTGCCAGCAGCTTAGAGAGGACAGGGACCCAGTACTTC. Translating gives CASSLERTGTQYF.

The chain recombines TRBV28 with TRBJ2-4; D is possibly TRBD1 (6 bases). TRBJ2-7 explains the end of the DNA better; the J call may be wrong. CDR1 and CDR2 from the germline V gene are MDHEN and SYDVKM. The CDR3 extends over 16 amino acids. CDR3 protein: CASQKGGALSIYEQYF. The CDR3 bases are TGTGCCAGCCAAAAAGGGGGAGCGCTTTCAATTTACGAGCAGTACTTC.

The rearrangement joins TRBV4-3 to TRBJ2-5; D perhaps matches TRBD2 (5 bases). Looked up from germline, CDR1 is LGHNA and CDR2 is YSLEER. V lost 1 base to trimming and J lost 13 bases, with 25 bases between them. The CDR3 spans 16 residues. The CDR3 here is CASSQGGYSEGYERYF. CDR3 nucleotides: TGCGCCAGCAGCCAAGGAGGGTACAGCGAGGGCTACGAGCGGTACTTC.

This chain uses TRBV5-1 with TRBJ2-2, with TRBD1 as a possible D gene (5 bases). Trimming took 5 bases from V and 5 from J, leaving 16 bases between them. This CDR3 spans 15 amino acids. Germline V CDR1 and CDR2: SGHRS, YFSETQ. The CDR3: CASRSLRGRTGELFF. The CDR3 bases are TGCGCCAGCAGGTCATTAAGGGGCCGAACCGGGGAGCTGTTTTTT.

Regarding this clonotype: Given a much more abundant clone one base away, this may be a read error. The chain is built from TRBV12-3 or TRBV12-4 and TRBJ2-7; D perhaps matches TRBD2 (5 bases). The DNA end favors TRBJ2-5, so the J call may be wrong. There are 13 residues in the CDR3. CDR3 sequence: CTSSLIGGETQYF. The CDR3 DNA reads TGTACCAGCAGCCTCATAGGCGGGGAGACCCAGTACTTC.

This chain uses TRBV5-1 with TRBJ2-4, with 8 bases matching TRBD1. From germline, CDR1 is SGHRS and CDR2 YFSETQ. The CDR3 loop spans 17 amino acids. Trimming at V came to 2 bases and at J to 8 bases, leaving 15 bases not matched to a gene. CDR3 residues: CASSLGISGTGVDIQYF. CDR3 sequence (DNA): TGCGCCAGCAGCTTAGGCATTTCCGGGACAGGAGTTGACATTCAGTACTTC.

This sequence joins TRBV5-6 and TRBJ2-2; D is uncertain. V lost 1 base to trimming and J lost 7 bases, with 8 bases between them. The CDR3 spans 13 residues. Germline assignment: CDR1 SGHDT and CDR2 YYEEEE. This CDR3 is CASSLLTIGELFF. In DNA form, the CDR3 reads TGTGCCAGCAGCTTGCTGACAATCGGGGAGCTGTTTTTT.

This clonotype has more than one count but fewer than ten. The CDR3 sequence is CASSRLTGSYNEQFF. The DNA of the CDR3 is TGCGCCAGCAGCCGTCTCACAGGGTCCTACAATGAGCAGTTCTTC. The chain carries TRBV4-3 and TRBJ2-1, with D perhaps TRBD1 (6 bases). There are 15 residues in the CDR3. The germline gives CDR1 LGHNA, CDR2 YSLEER. V lost 4 bases, J lost 1 base, and 11 bases lay in between.

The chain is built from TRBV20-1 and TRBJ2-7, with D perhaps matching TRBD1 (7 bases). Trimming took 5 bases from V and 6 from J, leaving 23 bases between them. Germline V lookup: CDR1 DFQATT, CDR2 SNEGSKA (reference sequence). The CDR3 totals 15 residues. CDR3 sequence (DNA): TGCAGTGCTCCCAACGCCAAGGAGGGGGCGCGCGAGCAGTACTTC. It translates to CSAPNAKEGAREQYF.

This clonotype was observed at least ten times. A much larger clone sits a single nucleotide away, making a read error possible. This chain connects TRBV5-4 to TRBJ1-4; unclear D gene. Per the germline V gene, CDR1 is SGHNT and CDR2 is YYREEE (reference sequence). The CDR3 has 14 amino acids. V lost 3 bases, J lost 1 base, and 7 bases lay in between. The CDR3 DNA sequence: TGTGCCAGCAGCTGGCGCGGAACTAATGAAAAACTGTTTTTT. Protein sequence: CASSWRGTNEKLFF.

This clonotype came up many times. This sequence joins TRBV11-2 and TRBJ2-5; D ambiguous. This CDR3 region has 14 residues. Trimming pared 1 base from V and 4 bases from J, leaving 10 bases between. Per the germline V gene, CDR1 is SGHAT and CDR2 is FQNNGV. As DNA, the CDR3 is TGTGCCAGCAGCTTAGGGGGTAGCCTAGAGACCCAGTACTTC. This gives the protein CASSLGGSLETQYF. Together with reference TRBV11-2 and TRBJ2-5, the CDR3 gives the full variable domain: EAGVAQSPRYKIIEKRQSVAFWCNPISGHATLYWYQQILGQGPKLLIQFQNNGVVDDSQLPKDRFSAERLKGVDSTLKIQPAKLEDSAVYLCASSLGGSLETQYFGPGTRLLVL.

This chain's CDR3 is CSATFWQGREEKLFF. DNA for the CDR3: TGCAGTGCTACGTTTTGGCAGGGGCGGGAGGAAAAACTGTTTTTT. V gene TRBV20-1 combines with J gene TRBJ1-4; weak D call: TRBD1 (6 bases). Between the trimmed V and J ends, which lost 4 bases and 8 bases, there was a span of 20 bases. In germline, CDR1 is DFQATT, CDR2 SNEGSKA (reference sequence). This CDR3 has 15 residues.

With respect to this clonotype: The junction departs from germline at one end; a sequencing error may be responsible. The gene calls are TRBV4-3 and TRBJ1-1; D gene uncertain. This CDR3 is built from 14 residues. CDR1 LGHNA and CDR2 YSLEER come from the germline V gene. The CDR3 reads CANSQDLWDTEAFF. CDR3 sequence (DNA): TGCGCCAACAGCCAAGATCTTTGGGACACTGAAGCTTTCTTT.

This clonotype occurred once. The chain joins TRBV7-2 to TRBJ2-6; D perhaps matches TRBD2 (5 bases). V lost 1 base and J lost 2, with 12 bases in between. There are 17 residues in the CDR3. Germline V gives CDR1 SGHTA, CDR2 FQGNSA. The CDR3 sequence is CASSLGRGFTGANVLTF. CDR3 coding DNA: TGTGCCAGCAGCTTAGGGAGAGGGTTCACTGGGGCCAACGTCCTGACTTTC.

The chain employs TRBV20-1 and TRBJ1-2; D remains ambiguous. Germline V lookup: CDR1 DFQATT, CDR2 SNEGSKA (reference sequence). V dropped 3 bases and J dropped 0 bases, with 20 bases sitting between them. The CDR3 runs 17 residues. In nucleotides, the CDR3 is TGCAGTGCTAGTGCAACGGCCGCCTATACCTCTAACTATGGCTACACCTTC. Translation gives CSASATAAYTSNYGYTF.

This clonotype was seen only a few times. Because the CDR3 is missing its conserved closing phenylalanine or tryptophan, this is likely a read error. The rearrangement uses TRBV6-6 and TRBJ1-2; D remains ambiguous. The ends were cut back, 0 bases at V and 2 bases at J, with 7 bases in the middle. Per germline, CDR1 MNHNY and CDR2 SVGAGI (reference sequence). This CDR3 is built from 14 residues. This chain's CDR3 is CASSYSGTNYGYTC. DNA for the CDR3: TGTGCCAGCAGTTACTCCGGTACAAACTATGGCTACACCTGC.

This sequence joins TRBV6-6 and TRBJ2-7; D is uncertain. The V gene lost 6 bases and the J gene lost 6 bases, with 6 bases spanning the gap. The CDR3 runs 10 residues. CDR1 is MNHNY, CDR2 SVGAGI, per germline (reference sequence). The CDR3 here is CASRATEQYF. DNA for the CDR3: TGTGCCAGCAGGGCAACCGAGCAGTACTTC.

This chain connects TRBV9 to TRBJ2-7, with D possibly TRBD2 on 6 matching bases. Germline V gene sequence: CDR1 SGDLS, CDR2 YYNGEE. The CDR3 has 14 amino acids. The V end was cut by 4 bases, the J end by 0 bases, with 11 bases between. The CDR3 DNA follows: TGTGCCAGCAGCCCGCGGGACTTCTCCTACGAGCAGTACTTC. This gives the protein CASSPRDFSYEQYF. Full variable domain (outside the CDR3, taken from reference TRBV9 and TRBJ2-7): DSGVTQTPKHLITATGQRVTLRCSPRSGDLSVYWYQQSLDQGLQFLIQYYNGEERAKGNILERFSAQQFPDLHSELNLSSLELGDSALYFCASSPRDFSYEQYFGPGTRLTVT.

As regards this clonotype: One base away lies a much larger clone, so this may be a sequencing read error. The CDR3 nucleotides are TGTGCCAGCAGCTTATTTAACACCGGGGAGCTGTTTTTT. Translated, it gives CASSLFNTGELFF. V usage is TRBV7-9 and J usage is TRBJ2-2; no firm D call. The CDR3 has 13 residues. Germline CDR1 reads SEHNR; CDR2 reads FQNEAQ (reference sequence). V was pared by 2 bases and J by 2 bases, with 3 bases between.

In DNA, the CDR3 is TGTGCCACCAGCAGAGATCCCGCATCGCTTCTCACAGATACGCAGTATTTT. Protein sequence: CATSRDPASLLTDTQYF. The V gene is TRBV15, the J gene TRBJ2-3; D uncertain. Germline assignment: CDR1 LNHNV and CDR2 YYDKDF (reference sequence). Trimming removed 0 bases from V and 2 bases from J, with 15 bases in between. The CDR3 covers 17 residues.

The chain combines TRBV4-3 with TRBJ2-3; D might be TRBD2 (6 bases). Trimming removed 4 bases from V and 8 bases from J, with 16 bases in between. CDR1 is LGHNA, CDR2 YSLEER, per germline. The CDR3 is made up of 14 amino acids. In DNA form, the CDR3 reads TGCGCCAGCAGCCCCATACCTGGGGGAGGTACGCAGTATTTT. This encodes CASSPIPGGGTQYF.

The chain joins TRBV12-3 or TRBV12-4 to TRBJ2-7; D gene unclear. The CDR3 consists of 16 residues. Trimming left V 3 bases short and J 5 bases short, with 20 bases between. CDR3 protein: CASSFLFSFWVHEQYF. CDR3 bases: TGTGCCAGCAGTTTTTTGTTTTCGTTTTGGGTCCACGAGCAGTACTTC.